What follows are 18 T cell receptor beta chains derived from one specimen sequenced in a study of cytomegalovirus exposure and HLA in healthy donors. Researchers ran the PCR with 60 Vbeta and 13 Jbeta primers. The table came from immunoSEQ multiplex PCR; TCRdb's copy has only in-frame clones and leaves some out. The data contain about 170,000 clones, approximately 80% of them seen just once; the ten biggest clones take up about 0.77%. The sequencing input was PBMCs. The receptors originated from a woman under 30 in good health and CMV-seronegative.

The chain has TRBV5-1 and TRBJ2-5; D unclear. This CDR3 is 16 amino acids long. The V end was cut by 0 bases, the J end by 3 bases, with 15 bases between. Germline CDR1 is SGHRS and CDR2 is YFSETQ. CDR3 region: CASSLGLGSRKETQYF. The CDR3 region has the DNA TGCGCCAGCAGCTTGGGACTTGGGTCCCGAAAAGAGACCCAGTACTTC. Combining the CDR3 with reference TRBV5-1 and TRBJ2-5 gives the whole variable domain KAGVTQTPRYLIKTRGQQVTLSCSPISGHRSVSWYQQTPGQGLQFLFEYFSETQRNKGNFPGRFSGRQFSNSRSEMNVSTLELGDSALYLCASSLGLGSRKETQYFGPGTRLLVL.

V is TRBV6-1 and J is TRBJ1-5; possibly TRBD1 for D (5 bases). The CDR3 is made up of 15 amino acids. Trimming removed 7 bases from V and 0 bases from J, with 13 bases in between. Germline V CDR1 and CDR2: MNHNS, SASEGT. The CDR3 protein is CASNPRDYSNQPQHF. CDR3 DNA: TGTGCCAGCAATCCCAGGGACTATAGCAATCAGCCCCAGCATTTT.

This rearrangement joins TRBV7-6 to TRBJ1-2, with D unclear. The CDR3 consists of 19 residues. Trimming removed 5 bases at V and 7 bases at J, with 32 bases between. Germline CDR1 is SGHVS and CDR2 is FNYEAQ. The DNA of the CDR3 is TGTGCCAGCAGCCCGATTGGCGACTACGTCACGGGCCGGTTTGGTGGCTACACCTTC. It translates to CASSPIGDYVTGRFGGYTF.

The rearrangement links TRBV6-5 to TRBJ1-2, with TRBD1 identical over 9 bases. The V gene's germline CDR1 is MNHEY and CDR2 SVGAGI. Trimming at V came to 0 bases and at J to 3 bases, leaving 5 bases not matched to a gene. The CDR3 contains 16 residues. As DNA, the CDR3 is TGTGCCAGCAGTTACTCCGGGACAGGGTCGGACTATGGCTACACCTTC. It translates to CASSYSGTGSDYGYTF.

This chain connects TRBV30 to TRBJ1-2; D is uncertain. Trimming pared 0 bases from V and 6 bases from J, leaving 5 bases between. Germline CDR1 is GTSNPN and CDR2 is SVGIG (reference sequence). The CDR3 runs 11 residues. The CDR3 spells CAWSVQHGYTF. The CDR3 nucleotides are TGTGCCTGGAGTGTACAGCATGGCTACACCTTC.

This rearrangement joins TRBV27 to TRBJ2-3, with 11 bases that match TRBD2. The CDR3 contains 18 residues. CDR1 is MNHEY, CDR2 SMNVEV, per germline (reference sequence). V lost 2 bases to trimming and J lost 3 bases; unmatched junction nucleotides: 10. The CDR3 sequence is CASSLLAGGGFTTDTQYF. The CDR3 region has the DNA TGTGCCAGCAGTTTACTAGCGGGAGGAGGGTTTACGACAGATACGCAGTATTTT.

The V call is TRBV6-1, the J call TRBJ2-1; D gene uncertain. V dropped 8 bases and J dropped 3 bases, with 14 bases sitting between them. Germline loops: CDR1 MNHNS, CDR2 SASEGT. CDR3 length: 14 residues. The CDR3 loop reads CASSWAGLYNEQFF. CDR3 coding DNA: TGTGCCAGCTCTTGGGCCGGCCTCTACAATGAGCAGTTCTTC.

V and J are TRBV5-6 and TRBJ2-3; TRBD1 matches at 7 bases. The germline V gene has CDR1 SGHDT and CDR2 YYEEEE. The CDR3 consists of 17 residues. Trimming removed 0 bases from V and 2 bases from J; junction bases left unmatched: 9. In DNA, the CDR3 is TGTGCCAGCAGCTTGGTCCCGGACAGGTCCTTCACAGATACGCAGTATTTT. It translates to CASSLVPDRSFTDTQYF. Full variable domain (remainder filled in from reference TRBV5-6 and TRBJ2-3): DAGVTQSPTHLIKTRGQQVTLRCSPKSGHDTVSWYQQALGQGPQFIFQYYEEEERQRGNFPDRFSGHQFPNYSSELNVNALLLGDSALYLCASSLVPDRSFTDTQYFGPGTRLTVL.

This chain links TRBV27 with TRBJ2-7; D is unresolved. The CDR3 is 14 residues long. CDR1 and CDR2 (germline): MNHEY, SMNVEV (reference sequence). Trimming stripped 3 bases from V and 4 bases from J, with 13 bases between. In DNA, the CDR3 is TGTGCCAGCAGTTTCTTAGACTCCTTTTACGAGCAGTACTTC. It yields the protein CASSFLDSFYEQYF.

This clone was counted a single time. The chain has TRBV11-3 and TRBJ1-2; 10 positions agree with TRBD1. The CDR3 runs 18 residues. Germline V lookup: CDR1 SGHNT, CDR2 YENEEA. V was clipped by 5 bases and J by 4 bases; unmatched bases: 16. As DNA, the CDR3 is TGTGCCAGCAGCACAGGACAGGGGGGCAAAGAGTTTTCCTATGGCTACACCTTC. Translation: CASSTGQGGKEFSYGYTF.

V usage is TRBV5-1 and J usage is TRBJ2-1; the D is unclear. Germline CDR1 reads SGHRS; CDR2 reads YFSETQ. This CDR3 has 14 amino acids. Trimming stripped 0 bases from V and 7 bases from J, with 11 bases between. CDR3 nucleotide sequence: TGCGCCAGCAGCTTGGCCAGTGGAGCGAATGAGCAGTTCTTC. Its translation is CASSLASGANEQFF.

This chain uses TRBV2 with TRBJ2-5, with D unclear. Trimming pared 6 bases from V and 5 bases from J, leaving 7 bases between. Germline V gene sequence: CDR1 SNHLY, CDR2 FYNNEI. This CDR3 has 11 amino acids. The CDR3 spells CASRRMETQYF. DNA of the CDR3: TGTGCCAGCAGGCGGATGGAGACCCAGTACTTC. The full variable domain, completed using reference TRBV2 and TRBJ2-5, is EPEVTQTPSHQVTQMGQEVILRCVPISNHLYFYWYRQILGQKVEFLVSFYNNEISEKSEIFDDQFSVERPDGSNFTLKIRSTKLEDSAMYFCASRRMETQYFGPGTRLLVL.

This chain links TRBV5-4 with TRBJ2-1; maybe TRBD1 (6 bases). From germline, CDR1 is SGHNT and CDR2 YYREEE (reference sequence). The CDR3 covers 16 residues. V lost 3 bases and J 0 bases, leaving 13 bases between the germline ends. Here the CDR3 DNA reads TGTGCCAGCAGCTCTTCACAGGGCAACTCCTACAATGAGCAGTTCTTC. It specifies CASSSSQGNSYNEQFF.

CDR3 in amino acids: CASSFPPGTGAIEQYF. The CDR3 DNA reads as TGTGCCAGCAGTTTCCCCCCCGGGACAGGCGCCATCGAGCAGTACTTC. The chain combines TRBV28 with TRBJ2-7; 8 positions agree with TRBD1. The CDR3 is 16 amino acids. The V segment lost 3 bases and the J segment 6 bases; nucleotides outside the gene matches: 13. The germline V gene encodes CDR1 MDHEN and CDR2 SYDVKM.

J is TRBJ1-2 and V is TRBV28; unclear D gene. The V and J ends lost 6 bases and 4 bases respectively, with 18 bases between them. This CDR3 is 15 amino acids long. Per the germline V gene, CDR1 is MDHEN and CDR2 is SYDVKM. The CDR3 reads CASSPPGTRGYGYTF. In nucleotides, the CDR3 is TGTGCCAGCAGCCCCCCCGGCACCCGAGGCTATGGCTACACCTTC.

The chain uses TRBV7-3 and TRBJ2-5; TRBD1 matches 9 bases. Germline V lookup: CDR1 SGHTA, CDR2 FQGTGA. The CDR3 totals 15 residues. V lost 4 bases, J lost 1 base, and 4 bases stayed unmatched. The CDR3 DNA is TGTGCCAGCAGCTCAGGACAGGGGACCCAAGAGACCCAGTACTTC. It codes for CASSSGQGTQETQYF.

Details on this clone: The sample holds other DNA sequences that translate to the same CDR3. The J gene is TRBJ2-7, the V gene TRBV18; D gene ambiguous. V lost 0 bases and J lost 5, with 8 bases in between. This CDR3 is 13 amino acids long. Germline values: CDR1 KGHSH, CDR2 LQKENI. The CDR3 coding sequence is TGTGCCAGCTCACCACCATCATCCCACGAGCAGTACTTC. Translated, it gives CASSPPSSHEQYF.

This clone is a singleton in its sample. The chain couples TRBV14 to TRBJ1-1; the match to TRBD1 covers 7 bases. V trimming: 0 bases; J trimming: 3 bases; junction bases outside the gene matches: 7. Germline CDR1 and CDR2: SGHDN and FVKESK. CDR3 length: 16 residues. CDR3 sequence reads: CASSQDFGTVHTEAFF. DNA of the CDR3: TGTGCCAGCAGCCAAGACTTCGGGACAGTTCACACTGAAGCTTTCTTT. Looking up the rest from reference TRBV14 and TRBJ1-1 gives the full variable domain: EAGVTQFPSHSVIEKGQTVTLRCDPISGHDNLYWYRRVMGKEIKFLLHFVKESKQDESGMPNNRFLAERTGGTYSTLKVQPAELEDSGVYFCASSQDFGTVHTEAFFGQGTRLTVV.